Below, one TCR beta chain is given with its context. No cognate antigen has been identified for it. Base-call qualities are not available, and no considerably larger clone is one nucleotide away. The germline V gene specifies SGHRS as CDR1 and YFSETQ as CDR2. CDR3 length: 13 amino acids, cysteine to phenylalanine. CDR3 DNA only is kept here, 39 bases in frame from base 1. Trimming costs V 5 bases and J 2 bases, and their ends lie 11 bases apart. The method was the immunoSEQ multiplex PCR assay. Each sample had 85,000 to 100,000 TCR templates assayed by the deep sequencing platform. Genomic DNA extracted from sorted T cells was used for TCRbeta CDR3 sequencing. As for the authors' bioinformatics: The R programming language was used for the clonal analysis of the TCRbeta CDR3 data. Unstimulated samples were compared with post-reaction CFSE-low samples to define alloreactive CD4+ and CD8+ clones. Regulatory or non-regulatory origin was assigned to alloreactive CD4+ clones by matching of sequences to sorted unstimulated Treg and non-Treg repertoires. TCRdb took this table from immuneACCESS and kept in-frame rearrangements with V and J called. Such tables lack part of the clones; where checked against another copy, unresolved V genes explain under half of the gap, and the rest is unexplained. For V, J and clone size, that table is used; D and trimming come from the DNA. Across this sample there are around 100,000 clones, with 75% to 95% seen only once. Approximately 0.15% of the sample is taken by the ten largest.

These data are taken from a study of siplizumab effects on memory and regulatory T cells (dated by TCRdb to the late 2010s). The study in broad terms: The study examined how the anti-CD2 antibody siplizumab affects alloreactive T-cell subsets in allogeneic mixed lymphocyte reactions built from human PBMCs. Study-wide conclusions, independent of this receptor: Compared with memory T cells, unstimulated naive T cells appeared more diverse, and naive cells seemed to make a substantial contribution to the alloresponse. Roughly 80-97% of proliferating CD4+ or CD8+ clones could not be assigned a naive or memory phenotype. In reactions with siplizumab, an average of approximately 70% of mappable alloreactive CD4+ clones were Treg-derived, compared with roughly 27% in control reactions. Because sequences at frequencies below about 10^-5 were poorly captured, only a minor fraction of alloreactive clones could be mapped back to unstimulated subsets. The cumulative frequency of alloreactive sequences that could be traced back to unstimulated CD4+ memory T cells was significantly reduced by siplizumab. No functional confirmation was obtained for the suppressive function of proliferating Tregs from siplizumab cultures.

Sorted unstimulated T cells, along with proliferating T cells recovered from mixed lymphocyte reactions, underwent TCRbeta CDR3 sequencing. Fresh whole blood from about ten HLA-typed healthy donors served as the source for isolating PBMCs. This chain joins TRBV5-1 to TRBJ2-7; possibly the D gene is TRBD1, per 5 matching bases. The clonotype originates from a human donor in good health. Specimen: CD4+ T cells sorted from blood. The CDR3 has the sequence CASSLGAPYEQYF. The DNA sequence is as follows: TGCGCCAGCAGTTTAGGGGCCCCCTACGAGCAGTACTTC. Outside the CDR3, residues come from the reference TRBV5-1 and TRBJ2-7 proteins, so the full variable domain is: KAGVTQTPRYLIKTRGQQVTLSCSPISGHRSVSWYQQTPGQGLQFLFEYFSETQRNKGNFPGRFSGRQFSNSRSEMNVSTLELGDSALYLCASSLGAPYEQYFGPGTRLTVT.